Following are 31 T cell receptor beta chains from one sample sequenced in a study of blood T cells in healthy people across ages. A second 7 to 11 cycle PCR used barcoded and J-beta primers. One entry per CDR3 protein results from TCRdb running MiXCR on the 5' RACE reads. The sample consists of fewer than 900,000 distinct CDR3 sequences, more than 40% of them appearing once. Input material: blood. The receptors derive from a woman between 55 and 75 years old in good health.

There are a few counts of this clonotype. This chain uses TRBV6-2 or TRBV6-3 with TRBJ2-1; 13 bases line up with TRBD2. Germline assignment: CDR1 MNHEY and CDR2 SVGEGT. The CDR3 is 20 amino acids. The J segment lost 1 base and the V segment lost 0 bases, leaving 9 bases of the junction unmatched. In DNA, the CDR3 is TGTGCCAGCAGTTACTCGCGGACTAGCGGGAGTCGATGGTCCTACAATGAGCAGTTCTTC. Translating it yields CASSYSRTSGSRWSYNEQFF.

The rearrangement uses TRBV12-3 or TRBV12-4 and TRBJ1-4, with 7 bases identical to TRBD1. This CDR3 region has 14 residues. Losses at the gene ends were 6 bases for V and 8 bases for J; bases not matched to a gene: 9. In nucleotides, the CDR3 is TGTGCCAGCAGGATCCAGGGGGGGACGGAAAAACTGTTTTTT. Translation: CASRIQGGTEKLFF.

The chain has TRBV3-1 and TRBJ2-7, with a tentative D call TRBD2 (6 bases). Germline-derived CDR1 and CDR2 are LGHDT and YNNKEL (reference sequence). V was clipped by 1 base and J by 7 bases, with 14 bases between them. CDR3 length equals 14 residues. The DNA for the CDR3 is TGTGCCAGCAGCCAAGGACTAGTTCGCAATGAGCAGTACTTC. Residues: CASSQGLVRNEQYF.

Here the CDR3 reads CASSVGTLKETQYF. CDR3 DNA sequence: TGTGCCAGCAGTGTTGGGACGCTAAAAGAGACCCAGTACTTC. This chain joins TRBV6-1 and TRBJ2-5; either TRBD1 or TRBD2 may supply D (5 bases each). This CDR3 has 14 amino acids. Per the germline V gene, CDR1 is MNHNS and CDR2 is SASEGT. Trimming shortened V by 4 bases and J by 3 bases, and 12 bases separated the two germline ends.

This chain uses TRBV9 with TRBJ2-4; unclear D gene. V was trimmed by 4 bases and J by 2 bases, leaving 10 bases between them. The CDR3 is 14 residues long. Germline values: CDR1 SGDLS, CDR2 YYNGEE. The CDR3 loop is CASSPEPPKNIQYF. The CDR3 bases are TGTGCCAGCAGCCCCGAGCCGCCCAAAAACATTCAGTACTTC. Full variable domain (missing parts from reference TRBV9 and TRBJ2-4): DSGVTQTPKHLITATGQRVTLRCSPRSGDLSVYWYQQSLDQGLQFLIQYYNGEERAKGNILERFSAQQFPDLHSELNLSSLELGDSALYFCASSPEPPKNIQYFGAGTRLSVL.

This clonotype has just a few counts. The chain links TRBV7-2 to TRBJ2-5; D unresolved. Per the germline V gene, CDR1 is SGHTA and CDR2 is FQGNSA. The CDR3 covers 14 residues. Trimming pared 1 base from V and 1 base from J, leaving 7 bases between. The CDR3 spells CASSLDVRQETQYF. The CDR3 bases are TGTGCCAGCAGCTTAGATGTACGCCAAGAGACCCAGTACTTC.

This chain uses TRBV5-1 with TRBJ2-7; D unclear. V shed 5 bases and J shed 7 bases, with 16 bases lying between them. CDR1 SGHRS and CDR2 YFSETQ come from the germline V gene. This CDR3 has 13 amino acids. The CDR3: CASRLSASNEQYF. The CDR3 nucleotides are TGCGCCAGCAGGTTAAGCGCCTCTAATGAGCAGTACTTC. The full variable domain, completed using reference TRBV5-1 and TRBJ2-7, is KAGVTQTPRYLIKTRGQQVTLSCSPISGHRSVSWYQQTPGQGLQFLFEYFSETQRNKGNFPGRFSGRQFSNSRSEMNVSTLELGDSALYLCASRLSASNEQYFGPGTRLTVT.

The gene calls are TRBV5-5 and TRBJ2-5; 10 bases match TRBD2. The length of the CDR3 is 19 residues. CDR1 is SGHKS and CDR2 is YYEKEE in the germline V gene (reference sequence). Germline trimming cut 1 base from V and 1 base from J; bases unmatched to any gene: 13. The CDR3 protein is CASSLSPGLAEGPQETQYF. The CDR3 nucleotides are TGTGCCAGCAGCTTGTCTCCCGGACTAGCGGAAGGGCCCCAAGAGACCCAGTACTTC. Complete variable domain (other parts from reference TRBV5-5 and TRBJ2-5): DAGVTQSPTHLIKTRGQQVTLRCSPISGHKSVSWYQQVLGQGPQFIFQYYEKEERGRGNFPDRFSARQFPNYSSELNVNALLLGDSALYLCASSLSPGLAEGPQETQYFGPGTRLLVL.

CDR3 sequence (DNA): TGTGCCACCCGCGCCCAGCGGGCCTCCTACGAGCAGTACTTC. Translation gives CATRAQRASYEQYF. The chain joins TRBV6-2 or TRBV6-3 to TRBJ2-7, with D perhaps TRBD2 (6 bases). V was trimmed by 10 bases and J by 0 bases, leaving 16 bases between them. This CDR3 has 14 amino acids. CDR1 and CDR2 from the germline V gene are MNHEY and SVGEGT.

This clonotype appeared a few times. The rearrangement joins TRBV7-9 to TRBJ2-6; D remains unclear. The germline gives CDR1 SEHNR, CDR2 FQNEAQ (reference sequence). V lost 5 bases to trimming and J lost 0 bases, with 11 bases between them. This CDR3 region has 16 residues. In nucleotides, the CDR3 is TGTGCCAGCAGCGCCTACTCCGGCTCTGGGGCCAACGTCCTGACTTTC. Amino acid sequence: CASSAYSGSGANVLTF.

This sequence joins TRBV4-2 and TRBJ2-4; possibly TRBD2 for D (6 bases). The CDR3 has 18 amino acids. The ends were cut back, 3 bases at V and 1 base at J, with 19 bases in the middle. Germline CDR1 LGHNA, CDR2 YNFKEQ. The CDR3 is CASSQPTGDRMAKNIQYF. In nucleotides, the CDR3 is TGTGCCAGCAGCCAGCCCACGGGGGACCGCATGGCCAAAAACATTCAGTACTTC.

This clonotype has just a few counts. The chain carries TRBV20-1 and TRBJ2-4, with no clear D. V shed 0 bases and J shed 0 bases, with 6 bases lying between them. CDR1 DFQATT and CDR2 SNEGSKA come from the germline V gene (reference sequence). The CDR3 extends over 14 amino acids. This CDR3 is CSARERLAKNIQYF. CDR3 bases: TGCAGTGCTAGAGAAAGATTAGCCAAAAACATTCAGTACTTC.

J is TRBJ2-1 and V is TRBV20-1; 10 positions agree with TRBD2. The trim removed 5 bases at V and 8 bases at J, leaving 6 bases unmatched. Germline V gene lookup returns CDR1 DFQATT and CDR2 SNEGSKA (reference sequence). This CDR3 is 13 amino acids long. DNA of the CDR3: TGCAGTGCTCCTAGCGGGAGTAACCATGAGCAGTTCTTC. As protein: CSAPSGSNHEQFF.

The V call is TRBV29-1, the J call TRBJ1-1; D uncertain. Trimming removed 1 base at V and 0 bases at J, with 3 bases between. Germline-derived CDR1 and CDR2 are SQVTM and ANQGSEA. The CDR3 covers 12 residues. DNA of the CDR3: TGCAGCGTTGAAGGACTGAACACTGAAGCTTTCTTT. It specifies CSVEGLNTEAFF.

The chain links TRBV9 to TRBJ2-2; 13 positions match TRBD2. The V gene's germline CDR1 is SGDLS and CDR2 YYNGEE. V shed 4 bases, J shed 3 bases, and the junction held 6 bases outside the gene matches. This CDR3 has 17 residues. As DNA, the CDR3 is TGTGCCAGCAGCAGAGGACTAGCGGGAGTAGACACCGGGGAGCTGTTTTTT. Protein product: CASSRGLAGVDTGELFF.

This clonotype occurred a few times. Mismatch with germline at one junction end may stem from a read error. The chain carries TRBV25-1 and TRBJ1-4, with D maybe TRBD1 (5 bases). This CDR3 is 15 amino acids long. From germline, CDR1 is MGHDK and CDR2 SYGVNS. The CDR3 nucleotides are TGCGCCAGCAGATTAGGAAACAGGAAAAATGAAAAACTGTTTTTT. As protein: CASRLGNRKNEKLFF.

This clonotype was observed a handful of times. V usage is TRBV28 and J usage is TRBJ2-1; 7 positions agree with TRBD2. The length of the CDR3 is 13 residues. Per germline, CDR1 MDHEN and CDR2 SYDVKM. J lost 9 bases, V lost 2 bases, and 4 bases had no gene match. The CDR3 DNA reads TGTGCCAGCAGTTTAGAGACTAGCAGTGAGCAGTTCTTC. Translating it yields CASSLETSSEQFF.

This clonotype was found a few times. This rearrangement joins TRBV20-1 to TRBJ2-5; 8 positions agree with TRBD2. The end of the DNA is better explained by TRBJ2-7, so the J call may be wrong. The CDR3 is 15 amino acids. CDR1 and CDR2 (germline): DFQATT, SNEGSKA (reference sequence). This chain's CDR3 is CSARNPRAGEYEQYF. CDR3 in DNA: TGCAGTGCTAGAAATCCCCGAGCGGGAGAGTACGAGCAGTACTTC.

The chain is built from TRBV7-2 and TRBJ2-7; D is ambiguous. Germline CDR1 and CDR2: SGHTA and FQGNSA. V gave up 1 base and J gave up 2 bases, with 15 bases separating them. The CDR3 spans 16 residues. The CDR3 loop reads CASSLVSGSLAYEQYF. Here the CDR3 DNA reads TGTGCCAGCAGCTTAGTTTCCGGGTCACTGGCCTACGAGCAGTACTTC.

The genes are TRBV20-1 and TRBJ1-1, with 7 bases aligning to TRBD1. The CDR3 spans 15 residues. Per germline, CDR1 DFQATT and CDR2 SNEGSKA (reference sequence). V lost 0 bases and J lost 5; bases outside the gene matches: 9. CDR3 region: CSARDQTGRRTEAFF. The CDR3 coding sequence is TGCAGTGCTAGAGATCAGACAGGGCGGCGGACTGAAGCTTTCTTT.

The chain employs TRBV20-1 and TRBJ1-2; no firm D call. Germline-derived CDR1 and CDR2 are DFQATT and SNEGSKA (reference sequence). V dropped 3 bases and J dropped 6 bases, with 14 bases sitting between them. This CDR3 comprises 13 residues. The CDR3 loop reads CSARLRAYDGYTF. DNA for the CDR3: TGCAGTGCTAGGCTGCGGGCGTACGATGGCTACACCTTC.

This sequence joins TRBV9 and TRBJ2-1; 7 bases fit TRBD2. Germline V CDR1 and CDR2: SGDLS, YYNGEE. With V trimmed by 2 bases and J by 0 bases, 5 bases remained unmatched. The CDR3 runs 16 residues. This chain's CDR3 is CASSVDSGISYNEQFF. As DNA, the CDR3 is TGTGCCAGCAGCGTCGACAGCGGGATCTCCTACAATGAGCAGTTCTTC.

This clonotype was recorded a few times. The chain uses TRBV3-1 and TRBJ2-4; D is undetermined. Per germline, CDR1 LGHDT and CDR2 YNNKEL (reference sequence). V lost 1 base and J 0 bases, leaving 16 bases between the germline ends. The CDR3 covers 18 residues. In DNA, the CDR3 is TGTGCCAGCAGCCAAGTCTCATCGAAGCGTATAGCCAAAAACATTCAGTACTTC. Translation: CASSQVSSKRIAKNIQYF.

At least ten counts were recorded for this clonotype. The rearrangement uses TRBV3-1 and TRBJ2-1; the D gene is possibly TRBD2 (5 bases). Trimming stripped 0 bases from V and 11 bases from J, with 14 bases between. Germline V gives CDR1 LGHDT, CDR2 YNNKEL (reference sequence). The CDR3 sequence is 14 residues long. DNA for the CDR3: TGTGCCAGCAGCCAAGAAGAGGGTCTATCGCAGCAGTTCTTC. Its translation: CASSQEEGLSQQFF.

This clonotype appeared a few times. The chain links TRBV6-5 to TRBJ1-1; 9 bases agree with TRBD1. Trimming at V came to 7 bases and at J to 4 bases, leaving 10 bases not matched to a gene. This CDR3 contains 15 residues. Germline V gene data show CDR1 as MNHEY and CDR2 as SVGAGI. The CDR3 region is CASTPGTGFSTEAFF. CDR3 DNA sequence: TGTGCCAGCACCCCCGGGACAGGGTTTTCCACTGAAGCTTTCTTT.

This clonotype was counted only a few times. The rearrangement joins TRBV20-1 to TRBJ2-5; TRBD1 is a possible D gene (6 bases). This CDR3 has 15 amino acids. Trimming took off 0 bases at V and 4 bases at J, with 15 bases between the two ends. The germline V gene has CDR1 DFQATT and CDR2 SNEGSKA (reference sequence). The DNA of the CDR3 is TGCAGTGCTAGAGATCTAAGGGACACGAGAGAGACCCAGTACTTC. Its protein is CSARDLRDTRETQYF.

This clonotype has more than one count but fewer than ten. V is TRBV15 and J is TRBJ2-5; the match to TRBD1 covers 7 bases. The length of the CDR3 is 14 residues. CDR1 is LNHNV, CDR2 YYDKDF, per germline (reference sequence). Germline trimming cut 6 bases from V and 5 bases from J; bases unmatched to any gene: 9. The CDR3 protein is CATSRNRGGETQYF. The CDR3 DNA reads TGTGCCACCAGTAGGAACAGGGGCGGGGAGACCCAGTACTTC.

The V call is TRBV20-1, the J call TRBJ2-7, with D perhaps matching TRBD2 (6 bases). The CDR3 extends over 13 amino acids. V was shortened by 6 bases and J by 1 base, with 13 bases between the two germline ends. Germline V gives CDR1 DFQATT, CDR2 SNEGSKA (reference sequence). Written as DNA, the CDR3 is TGCAGTGCGAAACCGGGACTTTCCTACGAGCAGTACTTC. Amino acid sequence: CSAKPGLSYEQYF.

The V call is TRBV2, the J call TRBJ1-4; D ambiguous. Germline values: CDR1 SNHLY, CDR2 FYNNEI. Between the trimmed V and J ends, which lost 1 base and 8 bases, there was a span of 11 bases. CDR3 length equals 14 residues. The CDR3 spells CASSEVLPGEKLFF. CDR3 bases: TGTGCCAGCAGTGAAGTCCTCCCCGGGGAAAAACTGTTTTTT.

To note about this clonotype: A much larger clone sits a single nucleotide away, making a read error possible. This rearrangement joins TRBV20-1 to TRBJ2-1; perhaps TRBD2 as D (6 bases). The V gene's germline CDR1 is DFQATT and CDR2 SNEGSKA (reference sequence). V dropped 0 bases and J dropped 10 bases, with 19 bases sitting between them. The CDR3 consists of 15 residues. The CDR3 spells CSARDWGTASYEQFF. The CDR3 bases are TGCAGTGCTAGAGATTGGGGGACTGCCTCCTACGAGCAGTTCTTC.

This clonotype was seen only a few times. Here the CDR3 DNA reads TGTGCCAGCAGCAACGGGGGCCAGGGGAACACAGATACGCAGTATTTT. This codes for CASSNGGQGNTDTQYF. The chain recombines TRBV6-5 with TRBJ2-3; D is tentatively TRBD1 or TRBD2 (6 bases each). Deletions cut 6 bases from V and 2 bases from J, with 18 bases between. Germline V gene sequence: CDR1 MNHEY, CDR2 SVGAGI. The CDR3 is made up of 16 amino acids.